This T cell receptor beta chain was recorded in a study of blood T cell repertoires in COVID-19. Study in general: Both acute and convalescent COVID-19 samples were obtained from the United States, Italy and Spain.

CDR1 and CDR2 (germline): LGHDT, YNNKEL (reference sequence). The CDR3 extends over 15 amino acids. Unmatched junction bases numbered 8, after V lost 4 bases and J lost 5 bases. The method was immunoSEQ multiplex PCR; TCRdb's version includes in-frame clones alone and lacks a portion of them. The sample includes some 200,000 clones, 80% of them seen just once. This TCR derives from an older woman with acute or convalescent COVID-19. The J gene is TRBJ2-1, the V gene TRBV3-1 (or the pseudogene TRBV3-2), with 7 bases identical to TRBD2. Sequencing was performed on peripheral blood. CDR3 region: CASSRTGRGHNEQFF. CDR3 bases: TGTGCCAGCAGCCGAACGGGGAGGGGTCACAATGAGCAGTTCTTC.